The 17 T cell receptor beta chains listed next were all sequenced from one sample in a study of blood T cells in healthy people across ages. A J-beta primer mix and a sample-barcoded 5' primer were used in a second PCR of about 7 to 12 cycles. Via MiXCR, TCRdb re-called the 5' RACE reads, giving one row per CDR3 protein. The sample carries 1.5 million to 2 million distinct CDR3 sequences, less than 50% recorded once. The sample comprised blood. The receptor source for this set is a woman in her thirties or forties in good health.

This chain connects TRBV6-1 to TRBJ1-2; TRBD1 matches 7 bases. Losses at the gene ends were 6 bases for V and 2 bases for J; bases not matched to a gene: 9. The CDR3 extends over 15 amino acids. Looked up from germline, CDR1 is MNHNS and CDR2 is SASEGT. This CDR3 is CASSAGTAPNYGYTF. The CDR3 nucleotides are TGTGCCAGCAGCGCCGGGACAGCACCGAACTATGGCTACACCTTC.

The rearrangement uses TRBV6-2 or TRBV6-3 and TRBJ1-4, with D possibly TRBD1 on 5 matching bases. CDR1 and CDR2 from the germline V gene are MNHEY and SVGEGT. V was shortened by 7 bases and J by 4 bases, with 13 bases between the two germline ends. The CDR3 is 14 amino acids. This CDR3 is CASTLPGGNEKLFF. The DNA of the CDR3 is TGTGCCAGCACGCTGCCCGGGGGTAATGAAAAACTGTTTTTT.

This clonotype was observed a few times. The genes are TRBV6-2 or TRBV6-3 and TRBJ2-5; a weak D match, TRBD1 (5 bases). The DNA end is more similar to TRBJ2-7, so the J call may be wrong. This CDR3 is 13 amino acids long. The germline V gene has CDR1 MNHEY and CDR2 SVGEGT. The CDR3 nucleotides read TGTGCCAGCAGATCGGACACCCTCGGCGAGCAGTACTTC. Translated, it gives CASRSDTLGEQYF.

Only one count was recorded for this clonotype. This chain uses TRBV5-1 with TRBJ1-5; D possibly corresponds to TRBD1 (6 bases). CDR1 SGHRS and CDR2 YFSETQ come from the germline V gene. The length of the CDR3 is 15 residues. V gave up 4 bases and J gave up 6 bases, with 17 bases separating them. CDR3 sequence (DNA): TGCGCCAGCAGCCCAACGGACAGACGTTCTCAGCCCCAGCATTTT. Protein product: CASSPTDRRSQPQHF.

The V gene is TRBV3-1, the J gene TRBJ2-3; D is undetermined. The V gene's germline CDR1 is LGHDT and CDR2 YNNKEL (reference sequence). The CDR3 runs to 15 residues. Trimming stripped 2 bases from V and 2 bases from J, with 11 bases between. This chain's CDR3 is CASSQSGLTTDTQYF. The CDR3 DNA follows: TGTGCCAGCAGCCAATCTGGCTTGACCACAGATACGCAGTATTTT.

The table lists this clonotype with a few counts. This chain joins TRBV18 and TRBJ2-5, with D possibly matching TRBD1 (6 bases). V dropped 4 bases and J dropped 4 bases, with 13 bases sitting between them. The germline gives CDR1 KGHSH, CDR2 LQKENI. The CDR3 contains 14 residues. Here the CDR3 DNA reads TGTGCCAGCTCACGGGACACACTCGGAGAGACCCAGTACTTC. It encodes CASSRDTLGETQYF.

This clonotype was recorded once. The V gene is TRBV19, the J gene TRBJ2-4; no clear D. CDR3 size: 14 residues. The germline V gene has CDR1 LNHDA and CDR2 SQIVND (reference sequence). Trimming removed 0 bases at V and 1 base at J, with 4 bases between. Here the CDR3 reads CASSIDPAKNIQYF. Here the CDR3 DNA reads TGTGCCAGTAGTATAGATCCGGCCAAAAACATTCAGTACTTC.

The V gene is TRBV27, the J gene TRBJ1-4; TRBD1 aligns across 7 bases. The CDR3 length is 15 residues. J was trimmed by 10 bases and V by 5 bases; bases with no gene match: 13. Germline V gives CDR1 MNHEY, CDR2 SMNVEV (reference sequence). The CDR3 nucleotides read TGTGCCAGCAGTGTGATAACAGGGGTGGATGGAAAACTGTTTTTT. Its protein is CASSVITGVDGKLFF.

V is TRBV11-3 and J is TRBJ2-2, with D hard to call. CDR1 is SGHNT, CDR2 YENEEA, per germline. V lost 6 bases and J 1 base, leaving 9 bases between the germline ends. The CDR3 is 14 amino acids. The CDR3, as DNA: TGTGCCAGCAGACGACTCAGGAACACCGGGGAGCTGTTTTTT. It specifies CASRRLRNTGELFF.

The rearrangement uses TRBV6-5 and TRBJ1-2; D gene unclear. V was shortened by 3 bases and J by 6 bases, with 20 bases between the two germline ends. This CDR3 spans 16 amino acids. Germline V lookup: CDR1 MNHEY, CDR2 SVGAGI. The CDR3 DNA reads TGTGCCAGCAGTTATTCGGTCTTGATGGCGGGTGATGGCTACACCTTC. Its translation: CASSYSVLMAGDGYTF.

The chain recombines TRBV2 with TRBJ2-3; 9 nucleotides match TRBD1. The CDR3 consists of 14 residues. Germline V CDR1 and CDR2: SNHLY, FYNNEI. J gave up 7 bases and V 5 bases, and 7 bases lay outside the gene matches. The CDR3 here is CASSFRTGDYTQYF. The CDR3 nucleotides read TGTGCCAGCAGTTTTCGGACAGGGGATTATACGCAGTATTTT.

The chain has TRBV5-1 and TRBJ2-5; TRBD2 agrees at 8 bases. CDR1 is SGHRS and CDR2 is YFSETQ in the germline V gene. V dropped 6 bases and J dropped 4; count of bases not matched to a gene: 8. This CDR3 is 14 amino acids long. The CDR3 reads CASNDGGAGETQYF. DNA for the CDR3: TGCGCCAGCAATGACGGGGGGGCCGGAGAGACCCAGTACTTC.

The V and J genes are TRBV6-6 and TRBJ2-3; D is possibly TRBD2 (6 bases). V lost 0 bases and J lost 4, with 14 bases in between. Germline loops: CDR1 MNHNY, CDR2 SVGAGI (reference sequence). The CDR3 loop spans 16 amino acids. CDR3 bases: TGTGCCAGCAGTTACTCTCAAACTAGCTCGGCAGATACGCAGTATTTT. Translated: CASSYSQTSSADTQYF.

Comments on this clonotype: One end of the junction fails to match germline, which may point to a read error. The chain combines TRBV7-7 with TRBJ2-5, with D perhaps given as TRBD1 or TRBD2 (5 bases each). In germline, CDR1 is SSHAT, CDR2 FNYEAQ (reference sequence). CDR3 size: 16 residues. Written as DNA, the CDR3 is TGTGCTAGCAGCTTAGGGGTCGAGCGGTCTAAAGAGACCCAGTACTTC. Protein sequence: CASSLGVERSKETQYF.

This clonotype has just a few counts. Here the CDR3 reads CASTDKTGWDQPQHF. For the CDR3, the DNA is TGTGCCAGCACAGACAAGACAGGGTGGGATCAGCCCCAGCATTTT. J is TRBJ1-5 and V is TRBV7-6; 7 bases agree with TRBD1. CDR1 SGHVS and CDR2 FNYEAQ come from the germline V gene. After removal of 7 bases from V and 5 bases from J, the junction contained 11 bases not matched to a gene. The CDR3 is made up of 15 amino acids.

The chain recombines TRBV6-1 with TRBJ2-5; TRBD1 matches 7 bases. Unmatched junction bases numbered 6, after V lost 0 bases and J lost 11 bases. The length of the CDR3 is 13 residues. Germline V gene sequence: CDR1 MNHNS, CDR2 SASEGT. The CDR3 bases are TGTGCCAGCAGTGAAGCGTGGACCAGGGGGCAGTACTTC. Protein sequence: CASSEAWTRGQYF.

The DNA of the CDR3 is TGTGCCAGCAGCTTAGGGGACAGTAATGGCTACACCTTC. Translating gives CASSLGDSNGYTF. The gene calls are TRBV7-8 and TRBJ1-2; 7 positions agree with TRBD1. Germline V gives CDR1 SGHVS, CDR2 FQNEAQ. V shed 1 base, J shed 6 bases, and the junction held 2 bases outside the gene matches. The CDR3 covers 13 residues.